This T cell receptor beta chain was recorded in a study of PD-L1 blockade in urothelial cancer. Overall study context: Of prior chemotherapy regimens, patients had received between 0 and 3.

The repertoire was sequenced with immunoSEQ multiplex PCR; TCRdb's copy has only in-frame clones and lacks some. The table has about 95,000 clones, 87% seen once. Time point described: pretreatment peripheral blood. The number of samples from each patient was between 1 and 8, taken pretreatment and on-treatment. J was trimmed by 4 bases and V by 0 bases; bases with no gene match: 4. This CDR3 contains 16 residues. Germline CDR1 SGHNT, CDR2 YYREEE (reference sequence). This receptor was taken from a man in his 60s with urothelial cancer. This chain connects TRBV5-4 to TRBJ2-7, with 13 bases aligning to TRBD2. Specimen: PBMCs, collected around atezolizumab (anti-PD-L1) treatment. Written as DNA, the CDR3 is TGTGCCAGCAGCTTGGGTGGGACTAGCGGGATATACGAGCAGTACTTC. The encoded protein is CASSLGGTSGIYEQYF.